A selection of T cell receptor beta chains follows, all from one sample in a study of technical replicates of blood from a handful of donors. Clones were sequenced by immunoSEQ multiplex PCR, and TCRdb holds only the in-frame ones, with some missing. The table includes 75,000 or so clones, approximately 93% detected once. Sequencing used T cells isolated from PBMCs. Receptor source: a human donor in good health. Both conserved end residues are part of each CDR3. A D gene is named only where the DNA matches it firmly. Rows give clone size only sometimes, using once, few, many, or a class for an expanded clone.

V gene	D gene	J gene	clone size	CDR3 DNA	CDR3 protein
TRBV6-1	TRBD2	TRBJ2-2	few	TGTGCCAGCAGTGCAGGGAGGGTCCGCGGGATAGTCGGGGAGCTGTTTTTT	CASSAGRVRGIVGELFF
TRBV5-4	NA	TRBJ2-5	NA	TGTGCCAGCAGCTTGGAGGGGAGGGGGCAAGAGACCCAGTACTTC	CASSLEGRGQETQYF
TRBV2	TRBD2	TRBJ2-7	NA	TGTGCCAGCAGTGAAGCGCTCGCGGGAGGCTACTACGAGCAGTACTTC	CASSEALAGGYYEQYF
TRBV9	TRBD2	TRBJ2-7	NA	TGTGCCAGCAGCGTAGATAGCGGGAGGGCCTTCTTCCACGAGCAGTACTTC	CASSVDSGRAFFHEQYF
TRBV27	TRBD1	TRBJ2-1	once	TGTGCCAGCAGTCCCGTTAAGTCCCGGACAGGGGGCTACAATGAGCAGTTCTTC	CASSPVKSRTGGYNEQFF
TRBV27	NA	TRBJ2-6	NA	TGTGCCAGCAGTCCTCTTCGAGGATCTGGGGCCAACGTCCTGACTTTC	CASSPLRGSGANVLTF
TRBV6-6	NA	TRBJ2-2	once	TGTGCCAGCATCCAGACGGGTGGGAACACCGGGGAGCTGTTTTTT	CASIQTGGNTGELFF
TRBV6-5	NA	TRBJ2-2	NA	TGTGCCAGCAGTTCTACTAGCAACGGGGAGCTGTTTTTT	CASSSTSNGELFF
TRBV7-2	NA	TRBJ1-2	NA	TGTGCCAGCAGCTTAGGATCGCCGAGGATTAACTATGGCTACACCTTC	CASSLGSPRINYGYTF
TRBV27	NA	TRBJ1-2	NA	TGTGCCAGCAGTTTCCAGGGTAACTATGGCTACACCTTC	CASSFQGNYGYTF
TRBV4-2	NA	TRBJ2-7	NA	TGTGCCAGCAGCGAATCCGGGACTTTCTACGAGCAGTACTTC	CASSESGTFYEQYF
TRBV12-2	NA	TRBJ2-7	few	TGTGCAAGTCGCCCTAGGACAGTTGTATACGAGCAGTACTTC	CASRPRTVVYEQYF
TRBV28	NA	TRBJ1-5	NA	TGTGCCAGCAGGCGTGGGGGGACCTATCAGCCCCAGCATTTT	CASRRGGTYQPQHF
TRBV2	NA	TRBJ1-1	NA	TGTGCCTCAAGTCGGCAGGGCACTATGAACACTGAAGCTTTCTTT	CASSRQGTMNTEAFF
TRBV28	TRBD1	TRBJ2-1	NA	TGTGCCAGCAGTATCTTCCGGGACAGGGGTCACGGTGAGCAGTTCTTC	CASSIFRDRGHGEQFF
TRBV5-8	TRBD1	TRBJ1-2	NA	TGTGCCAGCAGGTACCCAGGGGGCCTAGATGGCTACACCTTC	CASRYPGGLDGYTF
TRBV6-5	NA	TRBJ2-7	NA	TGTGCCAGCAGTTATAACGGGGTCTACGAGCAGTACTTC	CASSYNGVYEQYF
TRBV7-9	NA	TRBJ2-2	NA	TGTGCCAGCAGCTTATACAAGAACACCGGGGAGCTGTTTTTT	CASSLYKNTGELFF
TRBV4-2	NA	TRBJ1-4	NA	TGTGCCAGCAGCCAAGGCTTGGGGGCTGGAACTAATGAAAAACTGTTTTTT	CASSQGLGAGTNEKLFF
TRBV7-2	NA	TRBJ1-3	NA	TGTGCCAGCAGCTTACTCCAGGGGAGAGGAAACACCATATATTTT	CASSLLQGRGNTIYF
TRBV6-4	NA	TRBJ1-1	NA	TGTGCCAGCCGCGAATCTGGTGAAGCTTTCTTT	CASRESGEAFF
TRBV4-1	TRBD1	TRBJ1-3	NA	TGCGCCAGCAGCCGTAGCCGGGACAGGCCGGACACCATATATTTT	CASSRSRDRPDTIYF
TRBV5-1	NA	TRBJ2-1	NA	TGCGCCAGCAGCCAGCGACAGCCCTATTACAATGAGCAGTTCTTC	CASSQRQPYYNEQFF
TRBV29-1	NA	TRBJ1-2	NA	TGCAGCGTTGAATCGGGAGGGGGGGGCTACACCTTC	CSVESGGGGYTF
TRBV7-9	TRBD2	TRBJ2-1	NA	TGTGCCAGCAGCTTCCCTAGCGGGATGGCCCTACCCCATGAGCAGTTCTTC	CASSFPSGMALPHEQFF
TRBV29-1	TRBD1	TRBJ2-5	NA	TGCAGCGTTGAATGGGGACAGGGAGATTTTTGGACCCAGTACTTC	CSVEWGQGDFWTQYF
TRBV7-3	TRBD2	TRBJ2-1	NA	TGTGCCAGCAGCTCCCGGCCCGGGACTAGTTCTTACAATGAGCAGTTCTTC	CASSSRPGTSSYNEQFF
TRBV5-1	NA	TRBJ1-1	NA	TGCGCCAGCAGTTATACTAGTCTTAACACTGAAGCTTTCTTT	CASSYTSLNTEAFF
TRBV4-1	TRBD2	TRBJ2-3	NA	TGCGCCAGCAGCCAAGAAATACTAGCGGGAGCGGTAAATACGCAGTATTTT	CASSQEILAGAVNTQYF
TRBV6-1	TRBD2	TRBJ2-7	NA	TGTGCCAGCAGTGGTTTTGGCGGGAGGGTGGCGAGGGAGCAGTACTTC	CASSGFGGRVAREQYF
TRBV5-6	TRBD1	TRBJ2-2	NA	TGTGCCAGCAGCCCGATCAGGGGGCGAAGGACCGGGGAGCTGTTTTTT	CASSPIRGRRTGELFF
TRBV5-1	NA	TRBJ2-2	few	TGCGCCAGCAGCTTGGGGGTGGGCCCGAACACCGGGGAGCTGTTTTTT	CASSLGVGPNTGELFF
TRBV5-1	NA	TRBJ1-2	NA	TGCGCCAGCAGCATCGGGGGGGGAAACTATGGCTACACCTTC	CASSIGGGNYGYTF
TRBV7-2	TRBD1	TRBJ1-3	NA	TGTGCCAGCAGCTTAGCGCGTGGGACAGGGGCCTCTGGAAACACCATATATTTT	CASSLARGTGASGNTIYF
TRBV9	TRBD2	TRBJ2-1	NA	TGTGCCAGCTTCGACCACCCGACTAGCGGGAGAAATGAGCAGTTCTTC	CASFDHPTSGRNEQFF
TRBV25-1	NA	TRBJ2-1	NA	TGTGCCAGCAGTGATCTCGGGGACAATGAGCAGTTCTTC	CASSDLGDNEQFF
TRBV27	NA	TRBJ1-2	NA	TGTGCCAGCAGCTACGGGAGTTCCTATGGCTACACCTTC	CASSYGSSYGYTF
TRBV19	TRBD1	TRBJ1-1	NA	TGTGCCAGTAGTGCCCGCGGACAGGGAGCTTTCTTT	CASSARGQGAFF
TRBV15	NA	TRBJ2-7	NA	TGTGCCACCAGCAGGGGACTGAACTACGAGCAGTACTTC	CATSRGLNYEQYF
TRBV18	TRBD1	TRBJ1-3	NA	TGTGCCAGCTCTAACCCCCCCAGGGGGGTCTCAGGATCTGGAAACACCATATATTTT	CASSNPPRGVSGSGNTIYF
TRBV2	TRBD2	TRBJ2-7	NA	TGTGCCAGCACCTGGACTAGCGGGGTCTACGAGCAGTACTTC	CASTWTSGVYEQYF
TRBV5-4	NA	TRBJ1-1	NA	TGTGCCAGCAGCCTGGCTAGAGGCTCGGTAGCTTTCTTT	CASSLARGSVAFF
TRBV23-1	NA	TRBJ1-5	NA	TGCGCCAGCAGTCAAGGCAGGGGAAGAGGGGGTTGGTGGCGAGCTCAGCCCCAGCATTTT	CASSQGRGRGGWWRAQPQHF
TRBV19	NA	TRBJ1-2	once	TGTGCCAGTAGTATAGGCGGAGGCTACACCTTC	CASSIGGGYTF